This T cell receptor (beta chain) was captured by sequencing in a study of T cell responses to AZD1222 COVID-19 vaccine. General study findings and limits: Vaccine-associated CD4 TCRs spanned spike, dominant at 160-218 and 743-854. The donor group comprised mostly white British people and more females; the analysis possibly underestimated clonal diversity. After the peak T cell response, and only then, were repertoires sampled. Baseline seropositivity occurred in only 5 to 7 AZD1222 recipients.

Using immunoSEQ multiplex PCR, the repertoire was profiled, and TCRdb retains in-frame clones only, with some absent. Among approximately 120,000 clones listed, roughly nine tenths were seen once. Trimming left V 6 bases short and J 6 bases short, with 14 bases between. The germline CDR1 and CDR2 sequences are LNHDA and SQIVND (reference sequence). CDR3 size: 13 residues. Comment on this clone: The target antigen is unknown.

The sequence derives from an adult in good health. The V and J genes are TRBV19 and TRBJ1-1; no definite D call. The starting material was peripheral blood, obtained on day 0 of AZD1222 vaccination. Written as DNA, the CDR3 is TGTGCCAGTAGCAGGACCCTTCGGCCTGAAGCTTTCTTT. Translated: CASSRTLRPEAFF.